Each of the 22 T cell receptor beta chains below was sequenced from the same sample in a study of cytomegalovirus exposure and HLA in healthy donors. The PCR had 60 Vbeta and 13 Jbeta primers. The data were produced by immunoSEQ multiplex PCR, yet TCRdb's version contains in-frame clones alone and is incomplete. The top ten clones hold 4.9% of a sample with approximately 160,000 clones, more than 60% of them seen once. The specimen was PBMCs. The receptors stem from a male donor in good health and CMV-seronegative.

V is TRBV15 and J is TRBJ2-3; D possibly corresponds to TRBD2 (5 bases). From germline, CDR1 is LNHNV and CDR2 YYDKDF (reference sequence). Trimming pared 1 base from V and 6 bases from J, leaving 14 bases between. The CDR3 contains 15 residues. The CDR3 protein is CATSRAADWRDTQYF. The CDR3 nucleotides read TGTGCCACCAGCAGAGCGGCGGACTGGAGGGATACGCAGTATTTT.

This chain connects TRBV2 to TRBJ1-2; D gene unclear. Trimming shortened V by 8 bases and J by 0 bases, and 10 bases separated the two germline ends. CDR3 length: 13 residues. Germline CDR1 and CDR2: SNHLY and FYNNEI. CDR3 nucleotide sequence: TGTGCCAGCGTAACGGTCCCTAACTATGGCTACACCTTC. This codes for CASVTVPNYGYTF. Complete variable domain (other parts from reference TRBV2 and TRBJ1-2): EPEVTQTPSHQVTQMGQEVILRCVPISNHLYFYWYRQILGQKVEFLVSFYNNEISEKSEIFDDQFSVERPDGSNFTLKIRSTKLEDSAMYFCASVTVPNYGYTFGSGTRLTVV.

The chain employs TRBV11-2 and TRBJ2-3; 12 bases align to TRBD2. V gave up 5 bases and J gave up 2 bases; unmatched junction bases: 11. From germline, CDR1 is SGHAT and CDR2 FQNNGV. The length of the CDR3 is 18 residues. The CDR3 DNA reads TGTGCCAGCAGCCCGGGTCTAGCGGGGGGGGAAGACACAGATACGCAGTATTTT. This translates into CASSPGLAGGEDTDTQYF.

The rearrangement joins TRBV28 to TRBJ1-2; D uncertain. CDR3 length equals 12 residues. V was cut by 2 bases and J by 5 bases, with 6 bases left in between. Germline-derived CDR1 and CDR2 are MDHEN and SYDVKM. CDR3 nucleotides: TGTGCCAGCAGTTTACCCCCGTATGGCTACACCTTC. Translation: CASSLPPYGYTF.

This clone was picked up a small number of times. The chain combines TRBV5-1 with TRBJ2-5, with 7 nucleotides matching TRBD2. From germline, CDR1 is SGHRS and CDR2 YFSETQ. V trimming: 4 bases; J trimming: 2 bases; junction bases outside the gene matches: 8. The CDR3 is 15 residues long. As DNA, the CDR3 is TGCGCCAGCAGCCAACGATTAGCGGGTCAAGAGACCCAGTACTTC. It yields the protein CASSQRLAGQETQYF.

The rearrangement links TRBV19 to TRBJ2-1; 8 bases are shared with TRBD2. This CDR3 region has 15 residues. Germline V gene data show CDR1 as LNHDA and CDR2 as SQIVND (reference sequence). The ends lost 5 bases at V and 7 bases at J; junction bases unmatched: 10. The CDR3 sequence is CASSRGAGGGNEQFF. The CDR3 coding sequence is TGTGCCAGTAGTCGAGGAGCGGGCGGGGGGAATGAGCAGTTCTTC.

The chain carries TRBV2 and TRBJ2-5, with D unclear. The V end lost 4 bases, the J end lost 0 bases, and 6 bases lay between the germline ends. The CDR3 extends over 13 amino acids. Germline-derived CDR1 and CDR2 are SNHLY and FYNNEI. CDR3 sequence reads: CASSVAYQETQYF. DNA for the CDR3: TGTGCCAGCAGTGTGGCATACCAAGAGACCCAGTACTTC.

The genes are TRBV6-5 and TRBJ2-7; 10 positions agree with TRBD2. Unmatched junction bases numbered 7, after V lost 7 bases and J lost 4 bases. This CDR3 spans 14 amino acids. Germline-derived CDR1 and CDR2 are MNHEY and SVGAGI. The CDR3 sequence: CASMSSGRKYEQYF. The CDR3 DNA reads TGTGCCAGCATGTCTAGCGGGAGAAAGTACGAGCAGTACTTC.

The V and J genes are TRBV5-4 and TRBJ1-2, with TRBD1 identical over 9 bases. V lost 2 bases, J lost 2 bases, and 7 bases stayed unmatched. This CDR3 has 16 residues. The germline gives CDR1 SGHNT, CDR2 YYREEE (reference sequence). CDR3 DNA: TGTGCCAGCAGCTTCCCACCGGGACAGGGAAACTATGGCTACACCTTC. Translation: CASSFPPGQGNYGYTF.

Turning to this clone: Other DNA variants within this sample encode the same CDR3. This chain's CDR3 is CASSPSTDTQYF. The CDR3 bases are TGTGCCAGTAGTCCGAGCACAGATACGCAGTATTTT. The chain uses TRBV19 and TRBJ2-3; D is undetermined. This CDR3 has 12 residues. The germline gives CDR1 LNHDA, CDR2 SQIVND (reference sequence). V lost 5 bases, J lost 0 bases, and 3 bases lay in between. The variable domain in full, completed from reference TRBV19 and TRBJ2-3, reads DGGITQSPKYLFRKEGQNVTLSCEQNLNHDAMYWYRQDPGQGLRLIYYSQIVNDFQKGDIAEGYSVSREKKESFPLTVTSAQKNPTAFYLCASSPSTDTQYFGPGTRLTVL.

This chain links TRBV29-1 with TRBJ2-4, with 8 nucleotides matching TRBD2. V dropped 6 bases and J dropped 7; count of bases not matched to a gene: 8. This CDR3 has 13 residues. The germline V gene encodes CDR1 SQVTM and CDR2 ANQGSEA. Written as DNA, the CDR3 is TGCAGCGTATCAACTAGCGGACTCAACATTCAGTACTTC. The encoded protein is CSVSTSGLNIQYF.

The chain employs TRBV9 and TRBJ2-2; TRBD2 agrees at 8 bases. Germline CDR1 reads SGDLS; CDR2 reads YYNGEE. This CDR3 has 16 amino acids. After removal of 0 bases from V and 7 bases from J, the junction contained 8 bases not matched to a gene. The chain's CDR3 is CASSVEGAGAVGELFF. The CDR3 region has the DNA TGTGCCAGCAGCGTAGAAGGAGCGGGAGCGGTCGGGGAGCTGTTTTTT.

This sequence joins TRBV28 and TRBJ2-3; TRBD2 aligns across 8 bases. The CDR3 contains 16 residues. Losses at the gene ends were 6 bases for V and 1 base for J; bases not matched to a gene: 9. Germline lookup yields CDR1 MDHEN and CDR2 SYDVKM. CDR3 DNA: TGTGCCAGCAGCCCCTCGACTAGCGATGGCACAGATACGCAGTATTTT. It specifies CASSPSTSDGTDTQYF.

This chain joins TRBV27 and TRBJ2-7; a possible D gene is TRBD1 (5 bases). V dropped 2 bases and J dropped 5 bases, with 10 bases sitting between them. The CDR3 is 13 residues long. Germline V gene lookup returns CDR1 MNHEY and CDR2 SMNVEV (reference sequence). The DNA of the CDR3 is TGTGCCAGCAGTTTAGCAGGGCATGACGAGCAGTACTTC. It is translated as CASSLAGHDEQYF.

The CDR3 coding sequence is TGTGCCAGCAGCCTATCGGGGAACACCGGGGAGCTGTTTTTT. Translation: CASSLSGNTGELFF. The rearrangement joins TRBV7-3 to TRBJ2-2; no definite D call. Trimming removed 5 bases at V and 1 base at J, with 8 bases between. CDR3 size: 14 residues. The germline V gene encodes CDR1 SGHTA and CDR2 FQGTGA. Looking up the rest from reference TRBV7-3 and TRBJ2-2 gives the full variable domain: GAGVSQTPSNKVTEKGKYVELRCDPISGHTALYWYRQSLGQGPEFLIYFQGTGAADDSGLPNDRFFAVRPEGSVSTLKIQRTERGDSAVYLCASSLSGNTGELFFGEGSRLTVL.

The V and J genes are TRBV5-1 and TRBJ1-6; 7 bases agree with TRBD1. V shed 6 bases and J 5 bases; nucleotides not matched to a gene: 8. From germline, CDR1 is SGHRS and CDR2 YFSETQ. The CDR3 runs 15 residues. CDR3 DNA: TGCGCCAGCACCCCACAGGGGATTAATAATTCACCCCTCCACTTT. This encodes CASTPQGINNSPLHF. Using reference TRBV5-1 and TRBJ1-6 for the parts outside the CDR3, the full variable domain is KAGVTQTPRYLIKTRGQQVTLSCSPISGHRSVSWYQQTPGQGLQFLFEYFSETQRNKGNFPGRFSGRQFSNSRSEMNVSTLELGDSALYLCASTPQGINNSPLHFGNGTRLTVT.

The chain combines TRBV6-5 with TRBJ2-7; 9 bases line up with TRBD1. Unmatched junction bases numbered 10, after V lost 4 bases and J lost 9 bases. This CDR3 spans 14 amino acids. Per germline, CDR1 MNHEY and CDR2 SVGAGI. CDR3 protein: CASSSTGTGRGQYF. CDR3 sequence (DNA): TGTGCCAGCAGTTCCACCGGGACAGGGAGAGGGCAGTACTTC.

The genes are TRBV15 and TRBJ2-5; D may be TRBD1 (8 bases). The CDR3 is made up of 14 amino acids. Looked up from germline, CDR1 is LNHNV and CDR2 is YYDKDF (reference sequence). V shed 2 bases and J shed 3 bases, with 10 bases lying between them. CDR3 loop: CATSRTGGEETQYF. In DNA form, the CDR3 reads TGTGCCACCAGCAGAACAGGGGGGGAAGAGACCCAGTACTTC.

Only one count was recorded for this clone. The chain employs TRBV6-1 and TRBJ1-5; 9 bases line up with TRBD1. This CDR3 comprises 15 residues. After removal of 4 bases from V and 5 bases from J, the junction contained 6 bases not matched to a gene. The germline CDR1 and CDR2 sequences are MNHNS and SASEGT. The CDR3 sequence: CASSALTGGDQPQHF. CDR3 DNA sequence: TGTGCCAGCAGTGCACTTACAGGGGGCGATCAGCCCCAGCATTTT.

The V gene is TRBV9, the J gene TRBJ2-7; D is perhaps TRBD2 (6 bases). V was trimmed by 3 bases and J by 2 bases, leaving 9 bases between them. This CDR3 has 13 residues. Per the germline V gene, CDR1 is SGDLS and CDR2 is YYNGEE. The CDR3 region has the DNA TGTGCCAGCAGCGCTCGGGAGACCTACGAGCAGTACTTC. Protein product: CASSARETYEQYF.

V is TRBV5-1 and J is TRBJ1-2, with 7 nucleotides matching TRBD1. CDR3 length: 15 amino acids. In germline, CDR1 is SGHRS, CDR2 YFSETQ. V lost 5 bases, J lost 0 bases, and 7 bases stayed unmatched. CDR3 loop: CASRPRDSPNYGYTF. In DNA form, the CDR3 reads TGCGCCAGCAGACCCCGGGACAGCCCTAACTATGGCTACACCTTC.

CDR3 DNA: TGTGCCAGCAGCTTAGGGGGGGGGACTAGGGGCTTCGAGCAGTACTTC. It codes for CASSLGGGTRGFEQYF. The gene calls are TRBV7-2 and TRBJ2-7, with 8 bases lining up with TRBD2. After removal of 1 base from V and 6 bases from J, the junction contained 11 bases not matched to a gene. Germline V gives CDR1 SGHTA, CDR2 FQGNSA. The CDR3 sequence is 16 residues long. The complete variable domain, with remaining parts taken from reference TRBV7-2 and TRBJ2-7, reads GAGVSQSPSNKVTEKGKDVELRCDPISGHTALYWYRQSLGQGLEFLIYFQGNSAPDKSGLPSDRFSAERTGGSVSTLTIQRTQQEDSAVYLCASSLGGGTRGFEQYFGPGTRLTVT.